A single sample is the source of the 8 T cell receptor beta chains below, sequenced in a study of T cell responses to AZD1222 COVID-19 vaccine (dated by TCRdb to 2020 to 2023). The sample's time point label, in plain terms: baseline before first vaccination. The method was the immunoSEQ multiplex PCR assay. TCRdb provides this immuneACCESS table in a form limited to in-frame rearrangements. Some clones are lacking; in checked studies, under half of them reflect an unresolved V gene, and why the rest are absent is not known. The sample records approximately 160,000 clones, about 93% of which are singletons. Roughly 4.7% of the sample belongs to the ten largest clones. The specimen comprised peripheral blood, sampled on day 0 of AZD1222 vaccination. These receptors came from an adult in good health.

About this clone itself: The identical CDR3 is also encoded by other nucleotide sequences in the sample. J is TRBJ1-3 and V is TRBV5-1, with 8 bases fitting TRBD1. This CDR3 comprises 14 residues. CDR1 and CDR2 (germline): SGHRS, YFSETQ. V gave up 5 bases and J gave up 3 bases; unmatched junction bases: 4. CDR3 sequence reads: CASSSDRGGNTIYF. DNA of the CDR3: TGCGCCAGCAGTTCCGACAGGGGTGGAAACACCATATATTTT.

The V gene is TRBV9, the J gene TRBJ1-5; D unclear. CDR3 size: 13 residues. Germline assignment: CDR1 SGDLS and CDR2 YYNGEE. Trimming removed 1 base at V and 4 bases at J, with 6 bases between. The chain's CDR3 is CASSVRPNQPQHF. CDR3 nucleotides: TGTGCCAGCAGCGTACGCCCAAATCAGCCCCAGCATTTT. Based on the CDR3 plus reference TRBV9 and TRBJ1-5, the full variable domain is DSGVTQTPKHLITATGQRVTLRCSPRSGDLSVYWYQQSLDQGLQFLIQYYNGEERAKGNILERFSAQQFPDLHSELNLSSLELGDSALYFCASSVRPNQPQHFGDGTRLSIL.

V usage is TRBV28 and J usage is TRBJ2-7, with TRBD2 identical over 9 bases. Germline V gene sequence: CDR1 MDHEN, CDR2 SYDVKM. Trimming cost V 3 bases and J 2 bases; bases outside gene matches: 8. This CDR3 has 16 amino acids. CDR3 protein: CASSFSSGIGTYEQYF. The DNA of the CDR3 is TGTGCCAGCAGTTTCTCTAGCGGGATTGGAACCTACGAGCAGTACTTC.

V and J are TRBV5-5 and TRBJ1-5, with 7 bases lining up with TRBD1. Trimming removed 4 bases from V and 4 bases from J; junction bases left unmatched: 5. The germline gives CDR1 SGHKS, CDR2 YYEKEE (reference sequence). This CDR3 has 14 residues. The CDR3 DNA sequence: TGTGCCAGCAGCGCAGAGACAGGGAATCAGCCCCAGCATTTT. Encoded protein: CASSAETGNQPQHF.

The rearrangement uses TRBV7-6 and TRBJ1-1, with 9 nucleotides matching TRBD1. V gave up 5 bases and J gave up 1 base; unmatched junction bases: 8. This CDR3 is 16 amino acids long. CDR1 and CDR2 (germline): SGHVS, FNYEAQ. The CDR3, as DNA: TGTGCCAGCAGCCTAAAACAGGGGGCCGAGAACACTGAAGCTTTCTTT. Amino acid sequence: CASSLKQGAENTEAFF.

The J gene is TRBJ2-3, the V gene TRBV5-4, with D perhaps TRBD1 (5 bases). CDR1 and CDR2 from the germline V gene are SGHNT and YYREEE (reference sequence). This CDR3 is 15 amino acids long. V lost 1 base and J lost 3, with 12 bases in between. The CDR3 DNA follows: TGTGCCAGCAGCTTGTCAGGGCTAGTAACAGATACGCAGTATTTT. This sequence encodes CASSLSGLVTDTQYF.

The rearrangement joins TRBV6-2 or TRBV6-3 to TRBJ2-7; 10 bases fit TRBD2. CDR1 is MNHEY and CDR2 is SVGEGT in the germline V gene. The length of the CDR3 is 15 residues. V gave up 5 bases and J gave up 3 bases; unmatched junction bases: 7. The chain's CDR3 is CASSTRTSGSYEQYF. The CDR3 DNA reads as TGTGCCAGCAGTACAAGGACTAGCGGCAGCTACGAGCAGTACTTC.

The chain uses TRBV6-6 and TRBJ2-2, with 7 bases lining up with TRBD1. Germline values: CDR1 MNHNY, CDR2 SVGAGI (reference sequence). This CDR3 comprises 14 residues. Trimming cost V 8 bases and J 2 bases; bases outside gene matches: 5. The CDR3 DNA sequence: TGTGCCAGCCGACAGGGACACAACACCGGGGAGCTGTTTTTT. It encodes CASRQGHNTGELFF.